Reported below is one TCR beta chain. The data derive from a study of regulatory T cells in long-lasting Graves disease. Time point: persistent/refractory GD, antithyroid drugs over 5 years with positive TRAb. RNA extracted from PBMCs served as the sequencing template. An endocrinology department located in Xi'an, China, was where the patients came from. Roughly 9.2 milliliters of peripheral blood were drawn into EDTA tubes. The CDR3 is made up of 15 amino acids. Trimming shortened V by 4 bases and J by 1 base, and 16 bases separated the two germline ends. CDR1 is SQVTM and CDR2 is ANQGSEA in the germline V gene. Construction of the TCR beta libraries employed iRepertoire HTBI primers in conjunction with Arm-PCR of CDR3 regions. TCRdb re-analysed the multiplex PCR reads in MiXCR, keeping a single row per CDR3 protein. The sample shows approximately 470,000 distinct CDR3 sequences, less than 25% of them seen only once.

The TCR was taken from a female donor with Graves disease. The chain joins TRBV29-1 to TRBJ1-1; tentative D call: TRBD1 (6 bases). The sequenced sample was peripheral blood mononuclear cells (PBMCs), obtained when the disease was refractory, from a patient treated with antithyroid drugs. The CDR3 region is CSVVPWGAANTEAFF. As DNA, the CDR3 is TGCAGCGTTGTCCCGTGGGGGGCTGCGAACACTGAAGCTTTCTTT. Filled out from reference TRBV29-1 and TRBJ1-1, the complete variable domain reads SAVISQKPSRDICQRGTSLTIQCQVDSQVTMMFWYRQQPGQSLTLIATANQGSEATYESGFVIDKFPISRPNLTFSTLTVSNMSPEDSSIYLCSVVPWGAANTEAFFGQGTRLTVV.